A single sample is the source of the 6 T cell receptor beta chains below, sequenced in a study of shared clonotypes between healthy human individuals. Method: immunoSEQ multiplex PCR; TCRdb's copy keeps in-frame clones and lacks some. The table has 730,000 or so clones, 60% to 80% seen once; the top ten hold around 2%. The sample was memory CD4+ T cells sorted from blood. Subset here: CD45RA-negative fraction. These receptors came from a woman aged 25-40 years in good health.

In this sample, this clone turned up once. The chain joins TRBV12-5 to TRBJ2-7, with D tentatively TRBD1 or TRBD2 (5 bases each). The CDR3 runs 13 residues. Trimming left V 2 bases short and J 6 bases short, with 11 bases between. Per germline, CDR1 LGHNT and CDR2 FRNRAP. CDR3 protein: CASGLWGSGEQYF. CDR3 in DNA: TGTGCTAGTGGTTTGTGGGGGAGTGGCGAGCAGTACTTC.

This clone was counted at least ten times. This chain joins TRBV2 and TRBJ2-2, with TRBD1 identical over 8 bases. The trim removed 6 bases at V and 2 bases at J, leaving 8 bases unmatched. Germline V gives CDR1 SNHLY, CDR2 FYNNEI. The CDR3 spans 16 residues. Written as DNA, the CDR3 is TGTGCCAGCAGGTCCGGGACAGGAGGAAACACCGGGGAGCTGTTTTTT. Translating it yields CASRSGTGGNTGELFF.

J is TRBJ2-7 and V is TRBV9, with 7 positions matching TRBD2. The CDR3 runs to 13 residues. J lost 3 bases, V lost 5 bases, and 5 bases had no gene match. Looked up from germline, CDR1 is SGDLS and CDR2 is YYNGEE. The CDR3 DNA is TGTGCCAGCAGTCGCCGGGAGGACTACGAGCAGTACTTC. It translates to CASSRREDYEQYF.

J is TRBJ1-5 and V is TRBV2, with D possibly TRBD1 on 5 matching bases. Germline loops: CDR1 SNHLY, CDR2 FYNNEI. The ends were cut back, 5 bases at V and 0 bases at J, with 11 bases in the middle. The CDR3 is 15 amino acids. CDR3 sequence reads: CASSKNRNSNQPQHF. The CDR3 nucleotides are TGTGCCAGCAGTAAAAACAGGAATAGCAATCAGCCCCAGCATTTT. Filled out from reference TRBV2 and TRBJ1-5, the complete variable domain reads EPEVTQTPSHQVTQMGQEVILRCVPISNHLYFYWYRQILGQKVEFLVSFYNNEISEKSEIFDDQFSVERPDGSNFTLKIRSTKLEDSAMYFCASSKNRNSNQPQHFGDGTRLSIL.

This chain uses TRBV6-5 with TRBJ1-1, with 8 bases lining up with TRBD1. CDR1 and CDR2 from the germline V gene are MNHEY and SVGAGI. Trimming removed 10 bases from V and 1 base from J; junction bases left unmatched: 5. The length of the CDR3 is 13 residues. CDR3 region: CAIPGGGNTEAFF. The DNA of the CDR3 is TGTGCCATCCCAGGGGGCGGGAACACTGAAGCTTTCTTT.

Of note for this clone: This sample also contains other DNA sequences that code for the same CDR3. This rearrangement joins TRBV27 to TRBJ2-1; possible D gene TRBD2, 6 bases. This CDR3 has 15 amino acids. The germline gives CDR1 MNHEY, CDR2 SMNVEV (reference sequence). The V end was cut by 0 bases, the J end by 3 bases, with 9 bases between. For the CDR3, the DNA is TGTGCCAGCAGTTTATCTAGCGGATACTACAATGAGCAGTTCTTC. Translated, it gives CASSLSSGYYNEQFF.